These 10 T cell receptor beta chains were sequenced from one sample in a study of CD8 T cells in Susac syndrome. Reverse transcription of roughly 0.5 to 1 ug RNA was performed with random hexamers. TCRdb analysed the immunoSEQ multiplex PCR reads with MiXCR anew, one entry per CDR3 protein. The table includes about 210,000 distinct CDR3 sequences, roughly 96% detected once. Material: CD4+ T cells from PBMCs. Receptors were obtained from a human donor with multiple sclerosis.

This chain links TRBV24-1 with TRBJ2-3, with D possibly TRBD1 on 5 matching bases. Per germline, CDR1 KGHDR and CDR2 SFDVKD. The germline V and J ends were trimmed by 4 bases and 2 bases, with 6 bases remaining between them. This CDR3 has 13 amino acids. The CDR3 nucleotides read TGTGCCACCAGTGACAGGGTCACAGATACGCAGTATTTT. Translation: CATSDRVTDTQYF.

This clonotype was found once. The chain employs TRBV20-1 and TRBJ2-7, with D perhaps TRBD2 (6 bases). Trimming removed 3 bases at V and 2 bases at J, with 14 bases between. This CDR3 spans 14 amino acids. Germline lookup yields CDR1 DFQATT and CDR2 SNEGSKA (reference sequence). The CDR3 bases are TGCAGTGCTAGTTCCCGGGACTCCCCCTACGAGCAGTACTTC. It yields the protein CSASSRDSPYEQYF.

The genes are TRBV25-1 and TRBJ2-5; no reliable D call. Germline V lookup: CDR1 MGHDK, CDR2 SYGVNS. This CDR3 comprises 12 residues. V was clipped by 3 bases and J by 4 bases, with 6 bases between them. The CDR3 nucleotides read TGTGCCAGCAGTGAGGGTGGAGAGACCCAGTACTTC. Residues: CASSEGGETQYF.

The J gene is TRBJ1-1, the V gene TRBV7-3; the D is unclear. The length of the CDR3 is 14 residues. The V end lost 3 bases, the J end lost 3 bases, and 11 bases lay between the germline ends. Germline V lookup: CDR1 SGHTA, CDR2 FQGTGA. In nucleotides, the CDR3 is TGTGCCAGCAGCTTGGGAGTTAGTGACACTGAAGCTTTCTTT. Its translation is CASSLGVSDTEAFF.

The genes are TRBV7-9 and TRBJ1-1; 9 nucleotides line up with TRBD1. CDR3 length: 14 residues. V was pared by 0 bases and J by 8 bases, with 4 bases of the junction left unmatched. Germline assignment: CDR1 SEHNR and CDR2 FQNEAQ (reference sequence). The CDR3 loop is CASSLAGGQGEAFF. The DNA of the CDR3 is TGTGCCAGCAGCTTAGCGGGGGGACAGGGCGAAGCTTTCTTT.

The V call is TRBV4-1, the J call TRBJ1-2; 12 nucleotides agree with TRBD1. The V segment lost 1 base and the J segment 8 bases; nucleotides outside the gene matches: 5. Per the germline V gene, CDR1 is MGHRA and CDR2 is YSYEKL. This CDR3 has 15 residues. CDR3 bases: TGCGCCAGCAGCCAAGTGGGACAGGGGGCGCGCGGCTACACCTTC. Translated: CASSQVGQGARGYTF.

The rearrangement joins TRBV29-1 to TRBJ2-3; D call uncertain. V dropped 0 bases and J dropped 6 bases, with 7 bases sitting between them. In germline, CDR1 is SQVTM, CDR2 ANQGSEA. The CDR3 is 12 amino acids. The CDR3 DNA is TGCAGCGTTGAAGAAGGGCTGGATACGCAGTATTTT. It codes for CSVEEGLDTQYF.

The J gene is TRBJ2-2, the V gene TRBV24-1; D gene uncertain. The CDR3 consists of 14 residues. The V end lost 5 bases, the J end lost 6 bases, and 12 bases lay between the germline ends. Per the germline V gene, CDR1 is KGHDR and CDR2 is SFDVKD. DNA for the CDR3: TGTGCCACCAGTGCCTCTTGGCTACCCGGGGAGCTGTTTTTT. Translated, it gives CATSASWLPGELFF.

V usage is TRBV20-1 and J usage is TRBJ2-5; 10 nucleotides agree with TRBD2. The trim removed 3 bases at V and 5 bases at J, leaving 6 bases unmatched. CDR3 length equals 14 residues. Germline V CDR1 and CDR2: DFQATT, SNEGSKA (reference sequence). The CDR3 DNA reads as TGCAGTGCTAGTCGGAGCGGGGGGGAGGAGACCCAGTACTTC. Residues: CSASRSGGEETQYF.

The chain couples TRBV29-1 to TRBJ2-7, with no clear D. V was clipped by 4 bases and J by 0 bases, with 19 bases between them. CDR1 SQVTM and CDR2 ANQGSEA come from the germline V gene. The CDR3 totals 16 residues. In DNA form, the CDR3 reads TGCAGCGTTGTAACGTTTAGGGCCGGTGGCTCCTACGAGCAGTACTTC. Translated, it gives CSVVTFRAGGSYEQYF.